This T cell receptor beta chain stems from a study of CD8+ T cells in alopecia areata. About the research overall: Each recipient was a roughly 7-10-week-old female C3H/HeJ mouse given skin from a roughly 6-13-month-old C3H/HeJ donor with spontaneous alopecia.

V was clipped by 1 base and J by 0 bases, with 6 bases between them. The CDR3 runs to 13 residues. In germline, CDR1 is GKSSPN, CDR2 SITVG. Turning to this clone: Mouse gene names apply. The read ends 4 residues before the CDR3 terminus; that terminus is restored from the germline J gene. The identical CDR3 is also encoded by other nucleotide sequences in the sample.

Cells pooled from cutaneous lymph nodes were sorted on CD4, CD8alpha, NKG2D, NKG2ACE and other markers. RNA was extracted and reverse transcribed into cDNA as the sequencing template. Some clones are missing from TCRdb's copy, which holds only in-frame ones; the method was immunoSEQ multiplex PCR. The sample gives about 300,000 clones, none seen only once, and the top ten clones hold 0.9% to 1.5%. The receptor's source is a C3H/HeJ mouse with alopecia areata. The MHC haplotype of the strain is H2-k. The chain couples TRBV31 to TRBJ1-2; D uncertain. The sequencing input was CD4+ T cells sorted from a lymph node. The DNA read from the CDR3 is TGTGCCTGGAGTCCGACATCAAACTCC. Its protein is CAWSPTSNS. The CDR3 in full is CAWSPTSNSDYTF.